This record covers a single TCR beta chain. The sample comes from a study of identical twins' blood T cells. Study-level background: Twelve libraries, six alpha and six beta, gave 45 million to 50 million reads.

Germline values: CDR1 SGHNT, CDR2 YYREEE (reference sequence). Trimming removed 4 bases from V and 0 bases from J, with 14 bases in between. The CDR3 totals 16 residues. Using its own MiXCR run on the 5' RACE reads, TCRdb lists one record per CDR3 protein. The sample records 350,000 to 400,000 distinct CDR3 sequences, 28% being singletons. This clonotype was sampled from a woman aged 18-55 years in good health. This chain connects TRBV5-4 to TRBJ1-3, with D uncertain. Source material: PBMCs. CDR3 sequence (DNA): TGTGCCAGCAGCCCATCTGGGCCTAACTCTGGAAACACCATATATTTT. Its translation: CASSPSGPNSGNTIYF. The whole variable domain, remainder taken from reference TRBV5-4 and TRBJ1-3, is ETGVTQSPTHLIKTRGQQVTLRCSSQSGHNTVSWYQQALGQGPQFIFQYYREEENGRGNFPPRFSGLQFPNYSSELNVNALELDDSALYLCASSPSGPNSGNTIYFGEGSWLTVV.